The entry that follows covers one TCR beta chain sequence. Its specificity is not known. The data originate from a study of identical twins. Study conclusions and caveats: A lower insertion count was a feature of abundant cord blood beta clonotypes, with no such feature in memory repertoires.

In TCRdb, the 5' RACE reads were re-called with MiXCR into one record per CDR3 protein. The sample includes 500,000 to 600,000 distinct CDR3 sequences, roughly a fifth of them seen just once. This CDR3 has 15 residues. The germline gives CDR1 DFQATT, CDR2 SNEGSKA (reference sequence). V shed 6 bases and J 1 base; nucleotides not matched to a gene: 10. This sample was shared with a second study, whose subject was T cells expressing NK-cell markers. That source notes: Just one sequenced donor of eight was HCMV-seronegative, while seven were seropositive. The CD3+CD56-NKG2C+ fraction of a handful of donors was also led by these clonotypes. Expanded clones of NKG2C+ T cells had an unclear HCMV specificity.

The source is a woman aged 18-30 years in good health. Sequencing was done on a sample of CD4+ T cells sorted from blood. This chain connects TRBV20-1 to TRBJ2-7, with 9 bases lining up with TRBD1. The CDR3 protein is CSATVPGQGSYEQYF. The CDR3 coding sequence is TGCAGTGCCACCGTTCCGGGACAGGGATCCTACGAGCAGTACTTC.